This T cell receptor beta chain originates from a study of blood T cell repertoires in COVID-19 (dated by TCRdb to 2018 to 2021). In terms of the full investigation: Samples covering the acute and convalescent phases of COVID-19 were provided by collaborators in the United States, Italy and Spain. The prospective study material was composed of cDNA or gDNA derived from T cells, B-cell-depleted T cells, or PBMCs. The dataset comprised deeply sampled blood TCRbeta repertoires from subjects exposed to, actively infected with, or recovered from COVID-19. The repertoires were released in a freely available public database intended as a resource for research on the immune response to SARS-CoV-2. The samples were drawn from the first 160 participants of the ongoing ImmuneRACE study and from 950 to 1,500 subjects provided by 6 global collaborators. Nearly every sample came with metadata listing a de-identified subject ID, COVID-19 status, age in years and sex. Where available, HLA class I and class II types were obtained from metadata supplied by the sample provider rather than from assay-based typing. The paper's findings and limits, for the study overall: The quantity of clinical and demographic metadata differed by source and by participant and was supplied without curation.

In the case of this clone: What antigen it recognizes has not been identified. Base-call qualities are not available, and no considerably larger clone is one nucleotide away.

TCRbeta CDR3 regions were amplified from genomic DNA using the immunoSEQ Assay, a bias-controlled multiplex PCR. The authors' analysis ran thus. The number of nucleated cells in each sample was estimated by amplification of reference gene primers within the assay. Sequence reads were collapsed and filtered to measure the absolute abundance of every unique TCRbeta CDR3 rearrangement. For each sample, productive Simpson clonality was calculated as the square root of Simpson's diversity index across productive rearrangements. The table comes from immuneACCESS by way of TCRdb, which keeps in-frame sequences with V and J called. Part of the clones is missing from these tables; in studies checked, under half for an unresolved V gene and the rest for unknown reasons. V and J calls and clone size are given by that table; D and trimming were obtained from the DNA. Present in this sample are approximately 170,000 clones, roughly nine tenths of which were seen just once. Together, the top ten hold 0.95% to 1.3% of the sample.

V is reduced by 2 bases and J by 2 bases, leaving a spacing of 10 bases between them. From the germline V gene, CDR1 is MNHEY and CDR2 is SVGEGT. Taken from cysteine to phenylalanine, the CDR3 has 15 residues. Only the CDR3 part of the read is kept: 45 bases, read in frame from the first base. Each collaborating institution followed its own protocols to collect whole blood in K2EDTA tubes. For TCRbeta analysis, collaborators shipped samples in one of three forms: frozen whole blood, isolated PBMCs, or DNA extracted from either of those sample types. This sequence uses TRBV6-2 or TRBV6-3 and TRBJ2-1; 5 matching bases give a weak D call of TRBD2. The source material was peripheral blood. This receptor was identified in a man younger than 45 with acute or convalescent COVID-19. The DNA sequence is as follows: TGTGCCAGCAGTTACCGAGGACTTCCCTACAATGAGCAGTTCTTC. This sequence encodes CASSYRGLPYNEQFF.